This TCR beta chain was recovered during a study of vaccination effects on CD4 cells after COVID-19. Findings of the study overall: Clones arising from infection and from vaccination showed marked clonal contraction late after vaccination. Sampling in the study covered few convalescent patients and included no early post-infection timepoints.

Germline CDR1 SGDLS, CDR2 YYNGEE. Trimming pared 4 bases from V and 2 bases from J, leaving 12 bases between. CDR3 length: 14 amino acids. The protocol was immunoSEQ multiplex PCR, while the TCRdb copy is restricted to in-frame clones and leaves out a portion. The top ten hold 1.5% of the sample, which has some 34,000 clones, 82% seen once. For this clone: Its antigen is unknown.

Before any sequencing was done, the ViraFEST assay used viral peptide pools to expand antigen-specific CD4+ T cells. A 10-day culture period preceded the isolation of CD4+ T cells. The cohort was immunized with two doses of either the BNT162b2 or mRNA-1273 vaccine. Half-medium exchanges with IL-2 medium took place on days 3 and 7. This chain links TRBV9 with TRBJ1-2; D not resolved. The material sequenced was CD4+ T cells from PBMCs cultured with HCoV-NL63 spike peptides, taken after COVID-19 vaccination. The TCR originated in a human donor who received a COVID-19 vaccine. Some clones in this sample may be carry-over from other donors' samples. The CDR3 reads CASSPQAPNYGYTF. The DNA for the CDR3 is TGTGCCAGCAGCCCCCAGGCACCAAACTATGGCTACACCTTC. The whole variable domain, remainder taken from reference TRBV9 and TRBJ1-2, is DSGVTQTPKHLITATGQRVTLRCSPRSGDLSVYWYQQSLDQGLQFLIQYYNGEERAKGNILERFSAQQFPDLHSELNLSSLELGDSALYFCASSPQAPNYGYTFGSGTRLTVV.